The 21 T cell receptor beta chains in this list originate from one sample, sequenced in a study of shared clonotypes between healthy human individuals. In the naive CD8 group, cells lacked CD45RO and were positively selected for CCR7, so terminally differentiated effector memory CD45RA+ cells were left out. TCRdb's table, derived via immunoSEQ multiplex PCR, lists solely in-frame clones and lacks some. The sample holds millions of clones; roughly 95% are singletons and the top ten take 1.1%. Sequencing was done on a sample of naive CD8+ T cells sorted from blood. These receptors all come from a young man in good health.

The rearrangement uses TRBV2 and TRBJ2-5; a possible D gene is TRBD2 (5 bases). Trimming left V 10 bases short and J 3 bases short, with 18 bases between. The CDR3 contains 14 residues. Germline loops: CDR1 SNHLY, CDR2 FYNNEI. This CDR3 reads CAKQAGRGEETQYF. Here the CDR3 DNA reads TGTGCCAAGCAAGCCGGACGGGGTGAAGAGACCCAGTACTTC.

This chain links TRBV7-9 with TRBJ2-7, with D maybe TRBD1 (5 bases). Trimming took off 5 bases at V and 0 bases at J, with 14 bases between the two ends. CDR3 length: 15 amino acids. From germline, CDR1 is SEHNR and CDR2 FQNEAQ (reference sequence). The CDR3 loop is CASSPGFSISYEQYF. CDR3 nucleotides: TGTGCCAGCAGCCCAGGGTTCTCTATCTCCTACGAGCAGTACTTC.

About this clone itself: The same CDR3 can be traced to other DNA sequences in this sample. As DNA, the CDR3 is TGTGCCAGCAGTGAGGGGTGGCTGAACACTGAAGCTTTCTTT. Translated, it gives CASSEGWLNTEAFF. This chain links TRBV25-1 with TRBJ1-1; D is unclear. Germline assignment: CDR1 MGHDK and CDR2 SYGVNS. This CDR3 spans 14 amino acids. Between the trimmed V and J ends, which lost 3 bases and 0 bases, there was a span of 8 bases.

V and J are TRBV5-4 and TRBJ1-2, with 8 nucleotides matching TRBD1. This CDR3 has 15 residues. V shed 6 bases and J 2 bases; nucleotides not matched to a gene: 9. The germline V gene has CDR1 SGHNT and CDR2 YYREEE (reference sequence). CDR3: CASTSETGENYGYTF. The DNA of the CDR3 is TGTGCCAGCACCTCGGAGACAGGGGAGAACTATGGCTACACCTTC.

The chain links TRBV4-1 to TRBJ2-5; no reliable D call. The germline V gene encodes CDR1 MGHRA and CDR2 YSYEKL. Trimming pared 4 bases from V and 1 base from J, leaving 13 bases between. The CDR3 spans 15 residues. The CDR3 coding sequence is TGCGCCAGCAGCCTGAAGTCCTCGTCCCAAGAGACCCAGTACTTC. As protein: CASSLKSSSQETQYF.

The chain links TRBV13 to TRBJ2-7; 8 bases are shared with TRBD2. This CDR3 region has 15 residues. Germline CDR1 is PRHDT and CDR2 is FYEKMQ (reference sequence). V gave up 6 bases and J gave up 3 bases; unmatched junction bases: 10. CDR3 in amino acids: CASSSSGSSNYEQYF. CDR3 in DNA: TGTGCCAGCAGTTCGAGCGGGAGCTCCAACTACGAGCAGTACTTC.

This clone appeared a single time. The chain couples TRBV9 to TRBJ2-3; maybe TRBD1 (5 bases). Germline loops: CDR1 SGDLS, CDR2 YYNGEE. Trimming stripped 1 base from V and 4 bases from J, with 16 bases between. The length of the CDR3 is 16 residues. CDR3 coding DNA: TGTGCCAGCAGCGTAACTGGGGCTTTAAATCCAGATACGCAGTATTTT. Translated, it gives CASSVTGALNPDTQYF.

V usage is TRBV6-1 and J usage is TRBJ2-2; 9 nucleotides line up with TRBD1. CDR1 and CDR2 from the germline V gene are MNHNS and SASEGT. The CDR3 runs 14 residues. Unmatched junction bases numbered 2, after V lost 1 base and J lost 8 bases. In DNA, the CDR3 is TGTGCCAGCAGTGAAGGGACAGGGGAAGGGGAGCTGTTTTTT. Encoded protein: CASSEGTGEGELFF.

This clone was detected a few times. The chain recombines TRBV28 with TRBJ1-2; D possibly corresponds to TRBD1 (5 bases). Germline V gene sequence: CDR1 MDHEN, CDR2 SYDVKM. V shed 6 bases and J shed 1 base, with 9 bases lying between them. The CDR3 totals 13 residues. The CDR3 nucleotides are TGTGCCAGCAGCCCGACAGTTAACTATGGCTACACCTTC. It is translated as CASSPTVNYGYTF.

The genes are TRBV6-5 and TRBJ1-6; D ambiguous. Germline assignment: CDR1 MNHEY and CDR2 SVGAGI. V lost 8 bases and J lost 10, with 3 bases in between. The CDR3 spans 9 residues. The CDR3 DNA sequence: TGTGCCAGCTCATCACCCCTCCACTTT. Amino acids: CASSSPLHF.

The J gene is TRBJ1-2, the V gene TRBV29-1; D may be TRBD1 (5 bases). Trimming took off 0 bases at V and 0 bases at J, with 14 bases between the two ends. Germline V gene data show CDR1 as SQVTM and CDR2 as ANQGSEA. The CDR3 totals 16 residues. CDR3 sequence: CSVEDWGAGSNYGYTF. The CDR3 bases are TGCAGCGTTGAAGATTGGGGCGCCGGTTCTAACTATGGCTACACCTTC.

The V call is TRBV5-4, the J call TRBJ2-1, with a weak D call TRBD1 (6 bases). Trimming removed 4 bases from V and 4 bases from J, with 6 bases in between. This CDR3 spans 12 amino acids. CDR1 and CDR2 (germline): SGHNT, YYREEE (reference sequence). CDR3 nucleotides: TGTGCCAGCAGCCAGGGGTACAATGAGCAGTTCTTC. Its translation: CASSQGYNEQFF. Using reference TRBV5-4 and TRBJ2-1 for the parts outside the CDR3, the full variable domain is ETGVTQSPTHLIKTRGQQVTLRCSSQSGHNTVSWYQQALGQGPQFIFQYYREEENGRGNFPPRFSGLQFPNYSSELNVNALELDDSALYLCASSQGYNEQFFGPGTRLTVL.

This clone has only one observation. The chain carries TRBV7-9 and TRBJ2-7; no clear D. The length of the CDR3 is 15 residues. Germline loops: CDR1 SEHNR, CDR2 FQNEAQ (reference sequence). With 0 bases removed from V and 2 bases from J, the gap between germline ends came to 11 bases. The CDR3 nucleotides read TGTGCCAGCAGCTTAGCCGCGCACCCTCCCTACGAGCAGTACTTC. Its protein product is CASSLAAHPPYEQYF.

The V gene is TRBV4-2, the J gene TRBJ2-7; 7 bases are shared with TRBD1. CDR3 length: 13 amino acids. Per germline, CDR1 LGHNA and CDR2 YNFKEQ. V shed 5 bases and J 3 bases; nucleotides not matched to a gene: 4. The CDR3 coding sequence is TGTGCCAGCAGCGTCGACAGGGACTACGAGCAGTACTTC. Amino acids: CASSVDRDYEQYF.

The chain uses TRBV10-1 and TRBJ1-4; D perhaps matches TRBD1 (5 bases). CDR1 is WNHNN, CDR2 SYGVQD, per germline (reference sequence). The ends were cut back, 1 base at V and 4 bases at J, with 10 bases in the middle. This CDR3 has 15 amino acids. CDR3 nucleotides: TGCGCCAGCAGTGAGTTCGGGGGAGTTAATGAAAAACTGTTTTTT. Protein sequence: CASSEFGGVNEKLFF.

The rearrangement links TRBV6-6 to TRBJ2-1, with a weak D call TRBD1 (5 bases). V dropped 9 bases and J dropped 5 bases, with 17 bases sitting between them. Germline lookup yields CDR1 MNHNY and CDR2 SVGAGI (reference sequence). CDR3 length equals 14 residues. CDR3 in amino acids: CASRVTGGDNEQFF. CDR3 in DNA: TGTGCCAGTCGTGTTACAGGCGGAGACAATGAGCAGTTCTTC.

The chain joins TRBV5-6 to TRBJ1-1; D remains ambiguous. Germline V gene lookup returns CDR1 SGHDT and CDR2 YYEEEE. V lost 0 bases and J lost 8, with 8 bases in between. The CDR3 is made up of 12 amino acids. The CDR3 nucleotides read TGTGCCAGCAGCTTGGACGGTGCGGAAGCTTTCTTT. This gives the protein CASSLDGAEAFF.

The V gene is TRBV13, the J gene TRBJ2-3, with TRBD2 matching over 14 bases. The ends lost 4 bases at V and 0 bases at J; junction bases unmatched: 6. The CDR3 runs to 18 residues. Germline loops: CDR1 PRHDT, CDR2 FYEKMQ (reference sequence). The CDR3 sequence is CASSSRTSGRTSTDTQYF. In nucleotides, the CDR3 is TGTGCCAGCAGCTCTCGGACTAGCGGGAGGACTAGCACAGATACGCAGTATTTT. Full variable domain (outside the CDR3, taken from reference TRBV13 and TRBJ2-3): AAGVIQSPRHLIKEKRETATLKCYPIPRHDTVYWYQQGPGQDPQFLISFYEKMQSDKGSIPDRFSAQQFSDYHSELNMSSLELGDSALYFCASSSRTSGRTSTDTQYFGPGTRLTVL.

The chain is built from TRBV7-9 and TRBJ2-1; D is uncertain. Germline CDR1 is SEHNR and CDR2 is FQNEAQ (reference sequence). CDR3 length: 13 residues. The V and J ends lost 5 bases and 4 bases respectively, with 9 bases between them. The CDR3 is CASSPTAYNEQFF. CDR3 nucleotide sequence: TGTGCCAGCAGCCCTACAGCATACAATGAGCAGTTCTTC.

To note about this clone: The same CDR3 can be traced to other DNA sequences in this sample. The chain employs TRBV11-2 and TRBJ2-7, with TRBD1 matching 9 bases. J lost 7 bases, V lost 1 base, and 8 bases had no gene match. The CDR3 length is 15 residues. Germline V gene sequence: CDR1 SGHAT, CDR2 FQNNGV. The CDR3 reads CASSLGTGGSWEQYF. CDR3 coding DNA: TGTGCCAGCAGCTTAGGCACAGGGGGCTCGTGGGAGCAGTACTTC.

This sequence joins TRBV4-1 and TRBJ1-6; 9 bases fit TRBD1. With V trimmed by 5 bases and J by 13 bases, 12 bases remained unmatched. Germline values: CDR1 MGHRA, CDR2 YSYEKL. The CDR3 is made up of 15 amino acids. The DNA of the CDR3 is TGCGCCAGCAGCATGGACAGGGGTTTACTTGCGCCCCTCCACTTT. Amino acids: CASSMDRGLLAPLHF.